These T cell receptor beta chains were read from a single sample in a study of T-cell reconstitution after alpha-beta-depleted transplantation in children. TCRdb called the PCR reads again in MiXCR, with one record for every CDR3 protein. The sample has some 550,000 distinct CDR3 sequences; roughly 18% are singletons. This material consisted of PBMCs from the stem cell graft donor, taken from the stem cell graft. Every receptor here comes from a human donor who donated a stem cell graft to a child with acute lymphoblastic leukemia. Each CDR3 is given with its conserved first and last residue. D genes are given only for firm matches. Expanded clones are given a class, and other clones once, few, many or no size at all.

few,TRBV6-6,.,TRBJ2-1,CASSFKGNEQFF,TGTGCCAGCAGTTTTAAGGGGAATGAGCAGTTCTTC
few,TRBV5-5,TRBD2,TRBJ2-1,CASSLSAGGSGQIPF,TGTGCCAGCAGCTTGAGTGCTGGCGGGAGCGGCCAAATCCCCTTC
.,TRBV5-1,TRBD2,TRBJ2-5,CASSLGPGTTQETQYF,TGCGCCAGCAGCTTGGGTCCGGGGACTACCCAAGAGACCCAGTACTTC
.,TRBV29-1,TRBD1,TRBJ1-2,CSVGGQAANYGYTF,TGCAGCGTGGGGGGACAGGCCGCTAACTATGGCTACACCTTC
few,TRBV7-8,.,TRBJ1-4,CASSLHLDGGGRNEKLFF,TGTGCCAGCAGCCTGCACCTGGACGGAGGTGGCCGCAATGAAAAACTGTTTTTT
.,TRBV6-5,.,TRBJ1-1,CASSGWGSSEAFF,TGTGCCAGCAGCGGGTGGGGGTCCTCTGAAGCTTTCTTT
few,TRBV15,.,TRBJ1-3,CATSRTGRGYTIYF,TGTGCCACCAGCAGGACCGGCCGGGGCTACACCATATATTTT
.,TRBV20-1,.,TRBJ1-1,CSAPPSSNTEAFF,TGCAGTGCTCCCCCGTCCTCGAACACTGAAGCTTTCTTT
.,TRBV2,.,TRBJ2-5,CASSTPRETQYF,TGTGCCAGCAGTACTCCCCGGGAGACCCAGTACTTC
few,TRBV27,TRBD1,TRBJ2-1,CASSSEPGQGFYNEQFF,TGTGCCAGCAGCTCCGAACCGGGACAGGGGTTCTACAATGAGCAGTTCTTC
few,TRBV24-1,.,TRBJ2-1,CATSDYLRGRSYNEQFF,TGTGCCACCAGTGATTACCTCAGGGGCAGATCCTACAATGAGCAGTTCTTC
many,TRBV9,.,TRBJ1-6,CASSAPGLVNSPLHF,TGTGCCAGCAGCGCCCCAGGGCTCGTCAATTCACCCCTCCACTTT
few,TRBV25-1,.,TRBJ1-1,CASSAGDLTEAFF,TGTGCCAGCAGTGCCGGGGATTTGACTGAAGCTTTCTTT
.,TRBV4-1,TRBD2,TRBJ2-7,CASSQKRGSYEQYF,TGCGCCAGCAGCCAAAAGCGGGGGTCCTACGAGCAGTACTTC
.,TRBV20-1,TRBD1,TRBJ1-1,CSARDNAQGAYSTEAFF,TGCAGTGCTAGAGATAATGCGCAGGGGGCGTATAGCACTGAAGCTTTCTTT
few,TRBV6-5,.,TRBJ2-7,CASSYGRDGSYEQYF,TGTGCCAGCAGTTACGGACGGGATGGCTCCTACGAGCAGTACTTC
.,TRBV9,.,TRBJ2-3,CASSVVRGGITDTQYF,TGTGCCAGCAGCGTAGTTCGTGGGGGAATCACAGATACGCAGTATTTT
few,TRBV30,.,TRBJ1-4,CAWSVPWQDLNEKLFF,TGTGCCTGGAGTGTACCGTGGCAGGACCTTAATGAAAAACTGTTTTTT
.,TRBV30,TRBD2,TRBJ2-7,CAWSGGVAGTYEQYF,TGTGCCTGGAGTGGAGGAGTAGCGGGAACCTACGAGCAGTACTTC
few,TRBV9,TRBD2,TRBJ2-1,CASSAHGGSSYNEQFF,TGTGCCAGCAGCGCCCACGGGGGGAGCTCCTACAATGAGCAGTTCTTC
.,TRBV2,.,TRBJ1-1,CASTPGPVLGLRF,TGTGCCAGCACCCCGGGACCCGTATTGGGGCTGCGATTC
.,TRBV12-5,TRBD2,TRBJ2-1,CASGPPQGSGGTYNEQFF,TGTGCTAGTGGTCCCCCGCAAGGTAGCGGGGGGACCTACAATGAGCAGTTCTTC
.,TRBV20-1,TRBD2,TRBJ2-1,CSARDTYGRADFYGEQFF,TGCAGTGCTAGAGATACGTACGGGAGGGCCGATTTCTATGGTGAGCAGTTCTTC
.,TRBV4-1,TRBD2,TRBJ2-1,CASSSTAGVSYNEQFF,TGCGCCAGCAGCTCTACCGCGGGAGTGTCCTACAATGAGCAGTTCTTC
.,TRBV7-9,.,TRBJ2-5,CASSLANNQETQYF,TGTGCCAGCAGCTTAGCGAACAACCAAGAGACCCAGTACTTC
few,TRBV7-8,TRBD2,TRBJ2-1,CASSLLSSGRISGGDEQFF,TGTGCCAGCAGCTTACTTTCTAGCGGGAGAATCAGTGGGGGGGATGAGCAGTTCTTC
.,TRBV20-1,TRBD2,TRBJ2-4,CSARLRGAGYIQYF,TGCAGTGCTAGGTTGCGGGGGGCGGGGTACATTCAGTACTTC
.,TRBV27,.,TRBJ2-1,CASSLSANNEQFF,TGTGCCAGCAGTTTATCGGCTAACAATGAGCAGTTCTTC
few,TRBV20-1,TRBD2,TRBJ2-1,CSARVQAGDVGEQFF,TGCAGTGCTAGAGTACAAGCGGGAGATGTTGGTGAGCAGTTCTTC
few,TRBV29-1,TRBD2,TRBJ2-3,CSVEGSGSTDTQYF,TGCAGCGTTGAGGGTAGCGGGAGCACAGATACGCAGTATTTT
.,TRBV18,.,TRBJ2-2,CASSPTVRTGELFF,TGTGCCAGCTCACCGACAGTCAGGACCGGGGAGCTGTTTTTT
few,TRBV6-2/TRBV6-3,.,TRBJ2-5,CASSYSGGRGETQYF,TGTGCCAGCAGTTACTCCGGGGGACGAGGGGAGACCCAGTACTTC
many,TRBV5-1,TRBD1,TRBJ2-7,CASSPRQGPYEQYF,TGCGCCAGCAGCCCCCGACAGGGTCCCTACGAGCAGTACTTC
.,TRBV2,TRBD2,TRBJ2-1,CASSQLAGVLNEQFF,TGTGCCAGCAGTCAACTAGCGGGAGTCTTGAATGAGCAGTTCTTC
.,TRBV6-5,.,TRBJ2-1,CASSYAKLAYRSYNEQFF,TGTGCCAGCAGTTACGCAAAGCTAGCGTACCGCTCCTACAATGAGCAGTTCTTC
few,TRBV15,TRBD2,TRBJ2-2,CATSRDSPGGPGGELFF,TGTGCCACCAGCAGAGATAGCCCGGGAGGGCCCGGCGGGGAGCTGTTTTTT
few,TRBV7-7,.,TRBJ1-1,CASSPPGRVNTEAFF,TGTGCCAGCAGCCCACCGGGGAGGGTGAACACTGAAGCTTTCTTT
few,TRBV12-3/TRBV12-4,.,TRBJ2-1,CASSPPRVEQFF,TGTGCCAGCAGCCCCCCACGCGTTGAGCAGTTCTTC
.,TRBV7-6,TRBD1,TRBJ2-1,CASSFYLDRDGSGEQFF,TGTGCCAGCAGCTTTTACCTCGACAGGGATGGGTCTGGTGAGCAGTTCTTC
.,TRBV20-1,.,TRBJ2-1,CSGPTGGSYNEQFF,TGCAGTGGGCCTACGGGCGGGTCCTACAATGAGCAGTTCTTC
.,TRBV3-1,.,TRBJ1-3,CASSQGGPGNTIYF,TGTGCCAGCAGCCAAGGGGGCCCTGGAAACACCATATATTTT
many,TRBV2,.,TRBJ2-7,CASRDGVYEQYF,TGTGCCAGCAGAGACGGGGTCTACGAGCAGTACTTC
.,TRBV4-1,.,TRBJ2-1,CASSQELGGGPVDEQFF,TGCGCCAGCAGCCAAGAATTGGGTGGGGGGCCGGTGGATGAGCAGTTCTTC
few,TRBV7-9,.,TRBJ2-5,CASSLDAVQETQYF,TGTGCCAGCAGCTTAGATGCGGTCCAAGAGACCCAGTACTTC
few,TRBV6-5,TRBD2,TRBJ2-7,CASSYSGTSGSHEQYF,TGTGCCAGCAGTTACTCAGGGACTAGCGGGAGCCACGAGCAGTACTTC
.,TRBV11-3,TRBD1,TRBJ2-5,CASSLGTGDETQYF,TGTGCCAGCAGCTTAGGGACAGGGGACGAGACCCAGTACTTC
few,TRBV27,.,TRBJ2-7,CASSFNRDYEQYF,TGTGCCAGCAGTTTCAACAGGGACTACGAGCAGTACTTC
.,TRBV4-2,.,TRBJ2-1,CASSQIREGNEQFF,TGTGCCAGCAGCCAAATAAGAGAGGGCAATGAGCAGTTCTTC
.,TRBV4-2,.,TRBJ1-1,CASSQEPRESMAFF,TGTGCCAGCAGCCAAGAGCCCAGGGAGTCTATGGCTTTCTTT
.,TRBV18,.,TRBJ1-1,CASSPSMNTEAFF,TGTGCCAGCTCACCAAGCATGAACACTGAAGCTTTCTTT
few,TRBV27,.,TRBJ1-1,CASKTGNTEAFF,TGTGCCAGTAAGACAGGGAACACTGAAGCTTTCTTT
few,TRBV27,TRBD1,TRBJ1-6,CASSFSWTGGRSPLHF,TGTGCCAGCAGTTTCTCCTGGACAGGGGGCAGATCACCCCTCCACTTT
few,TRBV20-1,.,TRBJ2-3,CSALRRGYTDTQYF,TGCAGTGCCCTCCGGAGAGGTTACACAGATACGCAGTATTTT
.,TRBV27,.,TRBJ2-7,CASSSFFRETYEQYF,TGTGCCAGCAGTTCCTTTTTCCGCGAAACCTACGAGCAGTACTTC
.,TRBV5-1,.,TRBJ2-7,CASGTGTLDYEQYF,TGCGCCAGCGGAACCGGGACCCTCGACTACGAGCAGTACTTC
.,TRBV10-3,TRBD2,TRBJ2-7,CAISEVGGANNEQYF,TGTGCCATCAGTGAGGTCGGGGGGGCGAACAACGAGCAGTACTTC